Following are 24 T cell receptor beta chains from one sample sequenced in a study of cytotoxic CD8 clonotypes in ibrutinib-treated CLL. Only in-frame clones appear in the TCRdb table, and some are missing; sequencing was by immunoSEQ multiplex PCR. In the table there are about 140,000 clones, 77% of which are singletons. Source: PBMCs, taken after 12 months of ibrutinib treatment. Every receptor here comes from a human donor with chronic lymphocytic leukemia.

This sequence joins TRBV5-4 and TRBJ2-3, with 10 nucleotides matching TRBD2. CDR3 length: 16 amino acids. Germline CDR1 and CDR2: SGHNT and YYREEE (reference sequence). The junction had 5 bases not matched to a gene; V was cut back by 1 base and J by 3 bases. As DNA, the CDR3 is TGTGCCAGCAGCTTGAAGCTAGCGGGGGTAACAGATACGCAGTATTTT. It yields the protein CASSLKLAGVTDTQYF.

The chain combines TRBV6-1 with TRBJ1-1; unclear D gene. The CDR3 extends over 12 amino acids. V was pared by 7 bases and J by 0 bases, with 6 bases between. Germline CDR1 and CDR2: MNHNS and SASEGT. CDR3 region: CASIFMNTEAFF. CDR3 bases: TGTGCCAGCATATTCATGAACACTGAAGCTTTCTTT.

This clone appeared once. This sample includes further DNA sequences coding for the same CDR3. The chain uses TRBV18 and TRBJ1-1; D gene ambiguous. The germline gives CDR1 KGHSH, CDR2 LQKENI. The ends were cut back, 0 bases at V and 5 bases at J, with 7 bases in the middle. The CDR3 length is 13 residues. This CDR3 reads CASSPPGRTEAFF. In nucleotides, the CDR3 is TGTGCCAGCTCACCACCAGGGCGAACTGAAGCTTTCTTT.

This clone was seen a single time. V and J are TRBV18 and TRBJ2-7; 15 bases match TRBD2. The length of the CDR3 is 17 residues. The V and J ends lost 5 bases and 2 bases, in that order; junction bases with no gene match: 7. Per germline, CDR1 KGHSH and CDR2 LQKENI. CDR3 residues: CASSSGLAGGRAYEQYF. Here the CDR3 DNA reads TGTGCCAGCTCATCGGGACTAGCGGGGGGCCGCGCCTACGAGCAGTACTTC.

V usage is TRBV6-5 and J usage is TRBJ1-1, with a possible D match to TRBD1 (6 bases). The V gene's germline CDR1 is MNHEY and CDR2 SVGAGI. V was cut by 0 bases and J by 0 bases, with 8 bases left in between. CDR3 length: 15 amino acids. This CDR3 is CASSYSGGLNTEAFF. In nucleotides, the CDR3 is TGTGCCAGCAGTTACTCGGGGGGGCTGAACACTGAAGCTTTCTTT.

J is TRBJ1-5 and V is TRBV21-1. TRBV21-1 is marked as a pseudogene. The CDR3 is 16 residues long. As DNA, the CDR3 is TGTGCCAGCAGCAAAAGGGTGAACCATAGCAATCAGCCCCAGCATTTT. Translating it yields CASSKRVNHSNQPQHF.

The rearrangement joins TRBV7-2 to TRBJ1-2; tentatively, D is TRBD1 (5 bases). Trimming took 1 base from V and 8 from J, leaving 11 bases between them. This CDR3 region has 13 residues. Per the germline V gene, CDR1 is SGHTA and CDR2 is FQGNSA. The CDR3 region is CASSLVEGAGYTF. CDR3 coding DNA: TGTGCCAGCAGCTTAGTTGAAGGGGCCGGCTACACCTTC. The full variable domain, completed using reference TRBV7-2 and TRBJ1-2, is GAGVSQSPSNKVTEKGKDVELRCDPISGHTALYWYRQSLGQGLEFLIYFQGNSAPDKSGLPSDRFSAERTGGSVSTLTIQRTQQEDSAVYLCASSLVEGAGYTFGSGTRLTVV.

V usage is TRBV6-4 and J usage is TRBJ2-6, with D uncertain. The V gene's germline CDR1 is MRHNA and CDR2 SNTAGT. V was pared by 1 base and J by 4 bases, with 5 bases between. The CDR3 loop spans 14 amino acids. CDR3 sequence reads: CASSDFEGANVLTF. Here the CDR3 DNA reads TGTGCCAGCAGTGACTTCGAAGGGGCCAACGTCCTGACTTTC.

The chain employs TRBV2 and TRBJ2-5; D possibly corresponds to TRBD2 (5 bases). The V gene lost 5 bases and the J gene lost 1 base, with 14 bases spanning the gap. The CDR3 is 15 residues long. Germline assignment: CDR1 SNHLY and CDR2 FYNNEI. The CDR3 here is CASSLGRGRQETQYF. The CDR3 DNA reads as TGTGCCAGCAGTTTGGGTCGCGGGCGCCAAGAGACCCAGTACTTC.

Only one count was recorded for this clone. This CDR3 reads CASSQGRSGRLGTDTQYF. CDR3 sequence (DNA): TGTGCCAGCAGCCAAGGTCGCAGCGGGAGATTGGGTACAGATACGCAGTATTTT. This chain uses TRBV14 with TRBJ2-3; TRBD2 aligns across 8 bases. Germline V CDR1 and CDR2: SGHDN, FVKESK. There are 18 residues in the CDR3. Unmatched junction bases numbered 12, after V lost 1 base and J lost 3 bases.

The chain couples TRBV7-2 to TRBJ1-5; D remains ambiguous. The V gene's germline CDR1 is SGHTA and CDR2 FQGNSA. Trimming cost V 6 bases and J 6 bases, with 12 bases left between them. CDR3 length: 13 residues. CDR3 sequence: CASRREEGQPQHF. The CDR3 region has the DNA TGTGCCAGCAGACGGGAAGAGGGTCAGCCCCAGCATTTT.

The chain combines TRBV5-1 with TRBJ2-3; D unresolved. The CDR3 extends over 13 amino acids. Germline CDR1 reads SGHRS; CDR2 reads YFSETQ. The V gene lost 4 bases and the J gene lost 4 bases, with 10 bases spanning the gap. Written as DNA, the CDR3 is TGCGCCAGCAGCCCACAGATCGCAGATACGCAGTATTTT. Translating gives CASSPQIADTQYF.

The CDR3 sequence is CATIRWDRLSYEQYF. CDR3 sequence (DNA): TGTGCCACCATTCGGTGGGACAGGCTCTCCTACGAGCAGTACTTC. J is TRBJ2-7 and V is TRBV6-5; 8 nucleotides align to TRBD1. V was clipped by 10 bases and J by 0 bases; unmatched bases: 11. This CDR3 comprises 15 residues. Germline loops: CDR1 MNHEY, CDR2 SVGAGI.

CDR3 in DNA: TGCGCCAGCAGCCAAGATATGCAGGCGAGCGGGAGCAATGAGCAGTTCTTC. Amino acid sequence: CASSQDMQASGSNEQFF. V and J are TRBV4-3 and TRBJ2-1; 8 bases match TRBD2. The ends lost 0 bases at V and 6 bases at J; junction bases unmatched: 10. From germline, CDR1 is LGHNA and CDR2 YSLEER. This CDR3 region has 17 residues.

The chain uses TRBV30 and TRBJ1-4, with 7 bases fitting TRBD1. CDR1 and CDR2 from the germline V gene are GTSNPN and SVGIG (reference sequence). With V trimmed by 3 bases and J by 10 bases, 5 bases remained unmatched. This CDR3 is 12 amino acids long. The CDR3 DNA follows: TGTGCCTGGAGATCCTCAGGGGGAAAACTGTTTTTT. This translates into CAWRSSGGKLFF. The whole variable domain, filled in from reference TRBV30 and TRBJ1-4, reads SQTIHQWPATLVQPVGSPLSLECTVEGTSNPNLYWYRQAAGRGLQLLFYSVGIGQISSEVPQNLSASRPQDRQFILSSKKLLLSDSGFYLCAWRSSGGKLFFGSGTQLSVL.

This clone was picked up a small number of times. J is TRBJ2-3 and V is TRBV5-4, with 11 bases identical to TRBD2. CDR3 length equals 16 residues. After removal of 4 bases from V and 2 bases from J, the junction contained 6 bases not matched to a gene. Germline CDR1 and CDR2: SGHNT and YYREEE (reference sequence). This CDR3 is CASSTRTSGFTDTQYF. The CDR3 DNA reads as TGTGCCAGCAGCACAAGGACTAGCGGGTTCACAGATACGCAGTATTTT.

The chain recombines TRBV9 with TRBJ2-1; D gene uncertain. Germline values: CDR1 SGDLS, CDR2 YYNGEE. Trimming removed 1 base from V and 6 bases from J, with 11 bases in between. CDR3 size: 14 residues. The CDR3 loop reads CASSVPGLSNEQFF. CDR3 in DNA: TGTGCCAGCAGCGTACCCGGTCTCTCCAATGAGCAGTTCTTC.

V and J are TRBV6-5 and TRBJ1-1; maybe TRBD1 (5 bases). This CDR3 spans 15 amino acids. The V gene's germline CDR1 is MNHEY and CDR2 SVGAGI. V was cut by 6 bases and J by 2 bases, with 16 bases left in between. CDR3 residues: CASRALGGRNTEAFF. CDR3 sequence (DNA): TGTGCCAGCAGGGCACTGGGGGGAAGAAACACTGAAGCTTTCTTT.

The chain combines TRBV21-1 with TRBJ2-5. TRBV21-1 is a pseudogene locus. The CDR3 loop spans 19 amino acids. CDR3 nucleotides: TGTGCCAGCAGCGAAAAGGGGGGACACAAGGGCGGAGGGGAAGAGACCCAGTACTTC. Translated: CASSEKGGHKGGGEETQYF.

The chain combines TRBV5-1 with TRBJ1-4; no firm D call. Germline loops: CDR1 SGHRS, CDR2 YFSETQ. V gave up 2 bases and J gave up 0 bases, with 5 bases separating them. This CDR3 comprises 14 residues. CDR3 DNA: TGCGCCAGCAGCTTACTTTCAACTAATGAAAAACTGTTTTTT. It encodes CASSLLSTNEKLFF.

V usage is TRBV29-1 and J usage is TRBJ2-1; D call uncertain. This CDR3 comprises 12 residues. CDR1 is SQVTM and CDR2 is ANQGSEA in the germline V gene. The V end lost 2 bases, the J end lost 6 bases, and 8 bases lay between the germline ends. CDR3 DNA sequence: TGCAGCGTTGAACCCAGGAGCAATGAGCAGTTCTTC. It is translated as CSVEPRSNEQFF.

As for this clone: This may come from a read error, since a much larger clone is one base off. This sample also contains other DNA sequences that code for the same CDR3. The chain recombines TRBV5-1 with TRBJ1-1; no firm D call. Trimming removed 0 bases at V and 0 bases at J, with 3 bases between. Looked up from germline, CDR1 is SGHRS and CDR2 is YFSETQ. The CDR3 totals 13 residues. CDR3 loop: CASSLGLNTEAFF. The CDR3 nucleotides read TGCGCCAGCAGCTTGGGGTTGAACACTGAAGCTTTCTTT.

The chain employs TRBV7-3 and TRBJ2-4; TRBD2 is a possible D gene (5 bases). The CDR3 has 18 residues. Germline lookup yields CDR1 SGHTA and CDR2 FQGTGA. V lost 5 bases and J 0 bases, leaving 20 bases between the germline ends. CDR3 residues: CASSPREGPRLAKNIQYF. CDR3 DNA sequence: TGTGCCAGCAGCCCCCGGGAAGGACCCCGACTAGCCAAAAACATTCAGTACTTC.

The DNA for the CDR3 is TGTGCCAGCAGTGAACAGACAAAGAACACCGGGGAGCTGTTTTTT. Its translation is CASSEQTKNTGELFF. J is TRBJ2-2 and V is TRBV6-1, with unresolved D. With 2 bases removed from V and 1 base from J, the gap between germline ends came to 8 bases. The CDR3 is made up of 15 amino acids. CDR1 is MNHNS and CDR2 is SASEGT in the germline V gene.